Presented here are 25 T cell receptor beta chains from one specimen sequenced in a study of blood T cell repertoires in COVID-19. Assay: immunoSEQ multiplex PCR; the TCRdb copy retains only in-frame clones and omits some. The sample has roughly 50,000 clones; 65% to 90% are singletons. Sequenced input: peripheral blood. These receptors were collected from an elderly woman with acute or convalescent COVID-19.

The chain joins TRBV19 to TRBJ2-7; D is undetermined. Germline V gene data show CDR1 as LNHDA and CDR2 as SQIVND (reference sequence). The CDR3 runs 11 residues. Trimming took off 8 bases at V and 6 bases at J, with 11 bases between the two ends. The CDR3 protein is CASGQFGEQYF. In DNA form, the CDR3 reads TGTGCCAGTGGGCAGTTCGGCGAGCAGTACTTC. The complete variable domain, with remaining parts taken from reference TRBV19 and TRBJ2-7, reads DGGITQSPKYLFRKEGQNVTLSCEQNLNHDAMYWYRQDPGQGLRLIYYSQIVNDFQKGDIAEGYSVSREKKESFPLTVTSAQKNPTAFYLCASGQFGEQYFGPGTRLTVT.

CDR3 nucleotides: TGTGCCTGGGACAGGGGGGGATCACCCCTCCACTTT. It yields the protein CAWDRGGSPLHF. The chain has TRBV30 and TRBJ1-6, with 9 bases matching TRBD1. Trimming took 5 bases from V and 10 from J; bases not matched to a gene: 3. Germline V CDR1 and CDR2: GTSNPN, SVGIG (reference sequence). This CDR3 has 12 residues.

A few counts support this clone. The chain uses TRBV7-9 and TRBJ2-6, with a possible D match to TRBD1 (6 bases). Germline lookup yields CDR1 SEHNR and CDR2 FQNEAQ (reference sequence). The CDR3 has 16 residues. V gave up 3 bases and J gave up 1 base, with 10 bases separating them. CDR3 nucleotides: TGTGCCAGCAGCTTTCCAGGGGTTTCTGGGGCCAACGTCCTGACTTTC. It codes for CASSFPGVSGANVLTF.

The V call is TRBV9, the J call TRBJ2-1; 11 bases align to TRBD2. Germline CDR1 is SGDLS and CDR2 is YYNGEE. CDR3 length equals 15 residues. Trimming at V came to 4 bases and at J to 8 bases, leaving 8 bases not matched to a gene. This chain's CDR3 is CASSILAGGLDEQFF. In DNA form, the CDR3 reads TGTGCCAGCAGCATTCTAGCGGGGGGCTTGGATGAGCAGTTCTTC.

This clone has just one count. V gene TRBV27 combines with J gene TRBJ1-6, with TRBD1 matching 9 bases. The CDR3 has 19 amino acids. V was clipped by 0 bases and J by 5 bases; unmatched bases: 11. Germline V gives CDR1 MNHEY, CDR2 SMNVEV (reference sequence). The CDR3 region is CASSLSMGGTGRDNSPLHF. The CDR3 DNA follows: TGTGCCAGCAGTTTATCTATGGGAGGGACAGGGCGGGATAATTCACCCCTCCACTTT.

This rearrangement joins TRBV9 to TRBJ1-1; 7 bases agree with TRBD1. V trimming: 3 bases; J trimming: 4 bases; junction bases outside the gene matches: 9. CDR3 length equals 15 residues. CDR1 and CDR2 (germline): SGDLS, YYNGEE. The CDR3, as DNA: TGTGCCAGCAGCGGGTCCAGGGGGACGATCACTGAAGCTTTCTTT. It specifies CASSGSRGTITEAFF.

The gene calls are TRBV5-1 and TRBJ2-2; 10 bases fit TRBD2. From germline, CDR1 is SGHRS and CDR2 YFSETQ. This CDR3 contains 14 residues. Losses at the gene ends were 4 bases for V and 6 bases for J; bases not matched to a gene: 3. The CDR3 reads CASSTSGVAGELFF. As DNA, the CDR3 is TGCGCCAGCAGCACTAGCGGGGTCGCCGGGGAGCTGTTTTTT.

The sample holds one count of this clone. The rearrangement joins TRBV5-1 to TRBJ2-3; the D is unclear. The CDR3 spans 13 residues. Germline assignment: CDR1 SGHRS and CDR2 YFSETQ. Deletions cut 1 base from V and 4 bases from J, with 7 bases between. CDR3 DNA sequence: TGCGCCAGCAGCTTGTACTTGGCAGATACGCAGTATTTT. Protein product: CASSLYLADTQYF.

V and J are TRBV18 and TRBJ1-2; 11 nucleotides match TRBD1. CDR3 length equals 16 residues. V was clipped by 5 bases and J by 2 bases; unmatched bases: 7. Looked up from germline, CDR1 is KGHSH and CDR2 is LQKENI. The chain's CDR3 is CASSSLGQGANYGYTF. CDR3 nucleotides: TGTGCCAGCTCATCCCTAGGACAGGGGGCGAACTATGGCTACACCTTC.

The chain links TRBV7-9 to TRBJ2-7, with D possibly matching TRBD2 (7 bases). CDR1 and CDR2 (germline): SEHNR, FQNEAQ (reference sequence). V was cut by 5 bases and J by 2 bases, with 13 bases left in between. This CDR3 is 14 amino acids long. CDR3 amino acids: CASSPGEGTYEQYF. The CDR3 nucleotides are TGTGCCAGCAGCCCAGGGGAGGGCACCTACGAGCAGTACTTC.

This clone appeared a single time. This rearrangement joins TRBV6-5 to TRBJ1-3; a possible D gene is TRBD1 (5 bases). The germline gives CDR1 MNHEY, CDR2 SVGAGI. V was clipped by 2 bases and J by 2 bases, with 7 bases between them. CDR3 length: 14 amino acids. The CDR3 loop is CASSYGAPGNTIYF. In DNA, the CDR3 is TGTGCCAGCAGTTACGGGGCGCCTGGAAACACCATATATTTT.

The chain employs TRBV10-3 and TRBJ1-1; 7 bases match TRBD1. The ends lost 6 bases at V and 6 bases at J; junction bases unmatched: 7. This CDR3 region has 13 residues. The germline gives CDR1 ENHRY, CDR2 SYGVKD. Here the CDR3 reads CAISIGTAAEAFF. The CDR3 DNA reads as TGTGCCATCAGCATAGGGACAGCAGCTGAAGCTTTCTTT.

The gene calls are TRBV7-2 and TRBJ1-1; no clear D gene. Germline CDR1 SGHTA, CDR2 FQGNSA. The CDR3 has 13 amino acids. V lost 4 bases and J lost 2, with 8 bases in between. DNA of the CDR3: TGTGCCAGCAGCTCTGTTAGAAACACTGAAGCTTTCTTT. As protein: CASSSVRNTEAFF.

The chain links TRBV18 to TRBJ1-4; D not certain. Germline values: CDR1 KGHSH, CDR2 LQKENI. This CDR3 is built from 11 residues. V was pared by 9 bases and J by 8 bases, with 10 bases between. The CDR3 sequence is CASRGTEKLFF. The CDR3 DNA follows: TGTGCCAGTCGGGGTACGGAAAAACTGTTTTTT.

The rearrangement joins TRBV4-1 to TRBJ1-1, with a tentative D call TRBD1 (5 bases). Trimming pared 4 bases from V and 1 base from J, leaving 10 bases between. Per germline, CDR1 MGHRA and CDR2 YSYEKL. The CDR3 sequence is 14 residues long. CDR3 sequence: CASSLVTENTEAFF. CDR3 DNA: TGCGCCAGCAGCCTTGTGACAGAGAACACTGAAGCTTTCTTT.

CDR3 DNA sequence: TGTGCCTGGGACCGGGACAGCTATGGCTACACCTTC. Translated, it gives CAWDRDSYGYTF. V and J are TRBV30 and TRBJ1-2; TRBD1 aligns across 7 bases. The germline CDR1 and CDR2 sequences are GTSNPN and SVGIG (reference sequence). The V and J ends lost 5 bases and 4 bases, in that order; junction bases with no gene match: 4. The CDR3 extends over 12 amino acids.

This chain joins TRBV10-2 and TRBJ1-2, with TRBD1 matching 9 bases. Germline-derived CDR1 and CDR2 are WSHSY and SAAADI. The CDR3 has 13 amino acids. V gave up 6 bases and J gave up 8 bases; unmatched junction bases: 7. The CDR3: CASRGDRVAGYTF. The CDR3 DNA reads TGCGCCAGCAGGGGGGACAGGGTGGCGGGCTACACCTTC.

Points on this clone: One end of the junction is discordant with germline, which a read error may explain. The chain uses TRBV13 and TRBJ1-1; D is uncertain. From germline, CDR1 is PRHDT and CDR2 FYEKMQ (reference sequence). The CDR3 contains 14 residues. The CDR3: CASSLGGMNTEAFF. CDR3 sequence (DNA): TGTGCCAGCAGCCTAGGCGGGATGAACACTGAAGCTTTCTTT.

The J gene is TRBJ1-1, the V gene TRBV12-3 or TRBV12-4, with TRBD1 as a possible D gene (6 bases). V was clipped by 8 bases and J by 5 bases, with 15 bases between them. The CDR3 contains 13 residues. The CDR3 reads CASEYTGLTEAFF. The CDR3 nucleotides read TGTGCCAGCGAATATACAGGGCTAACTGAAGCTTTCTTT.

The sample holds one count of this clone. The V call is TRBV7-5, the J call TRBJ2-4; the table calls TRBD1, which could not be checked here. TRBV7-5 is a pseudogene segment. The CDR3 contains 16 residues. Written as DNA, the CDR3 is TGTGCCAGAAGCACAACGCGACAGCCGTCCAAAAACATTCAGTACTTC. It encodes CARSTTRQPSKNIQYF.

Only one count was recorded for this clone. The V and J genes are TRBV7-2 and TRBJ1-4; the D gene is possibly TRBD1 (6 bases). V gave up 5 bases and J gave up 0 bases, with 13 bases separating them. The CDR3 is made up of 16 amino acids. Germline-derived CDR1 and CDR2 are SGHTA and FQGNSA. CDR3 nucleotides: TGTGCCAGCAGCCCACGAGCAGGGGCAACTAATGAAAAACTGTTTTTT. This encodes CASSPRAGATNEKLFF.

This chain links TRBV19 with TRBJ1-5; possible D gene TRBD1, 5 bases. CDR1 and CDR2 (germline): LNHDA, SQIVND (reference sequence). Trimming took 5 bases from V and 4 from J, leaving 12 bases between them. CDR3 length equals 14 residues. The CDR3 sequence: CASSPGGVNQPQHF. CDR3 sequence (DNA): TGTGCCAGTAGTCCCGGGGGGGTAAATCAGCCCCAGCATTTT.

This rearrangement joins TRBV19 to TRBJ1-2; D is ambiguous. The CDR3 spans 15 residues. Trimming pared 10 bases from V and 2 bases from J, leaving 20 bases between. Germline V gene lookup returns CDR1 LNHDA and CDR2 SQIVND (reference sequence). CDR3 sequence: CATQNARGTNYGYTF. For the CDR3, the DNA is TGTGCCACCCAAAACGCGCGGGGTACAAACTATGGCTACACCTTC.

This clone was counted between two and nine times. V gene TRBV11-1 combines with J gene TRBJ1-1; 9 bases are a match to TRBD1. Germline CDR1 and CDR2: SGHAT and FQDESV (reference sequence). The CDR3 runs 14 residues. V lost 6 bases to trimming and J lost 4 bases; unmatched junction nucleotides: 6. CDR3 nucleotide sequence: TGTGCCAGCAGATCGGACAGGGGTCCCACTGAAGCTTTCTTT. The encoded protein is CASRSDRGPTEAFF.

This clone was recorded only once. This rearrangement joins TRBV6-5 to TRBJ1-1, with D tentatively TRBD1 (5 bases). The length of the CDR3 is 14 residues. Germline CDR1 and CDR2: MNHEY and SVGAGI. Trimming pared 0 bases from V and 4 bases from J, leaving 9 bases between. The CDR3 sequence: CASSYSVGATEAFF. The CDR3 DNA reads TGTGCCAGCAGTTACTCAGTTGGGGCCACTGAAGCTTTCTTT.